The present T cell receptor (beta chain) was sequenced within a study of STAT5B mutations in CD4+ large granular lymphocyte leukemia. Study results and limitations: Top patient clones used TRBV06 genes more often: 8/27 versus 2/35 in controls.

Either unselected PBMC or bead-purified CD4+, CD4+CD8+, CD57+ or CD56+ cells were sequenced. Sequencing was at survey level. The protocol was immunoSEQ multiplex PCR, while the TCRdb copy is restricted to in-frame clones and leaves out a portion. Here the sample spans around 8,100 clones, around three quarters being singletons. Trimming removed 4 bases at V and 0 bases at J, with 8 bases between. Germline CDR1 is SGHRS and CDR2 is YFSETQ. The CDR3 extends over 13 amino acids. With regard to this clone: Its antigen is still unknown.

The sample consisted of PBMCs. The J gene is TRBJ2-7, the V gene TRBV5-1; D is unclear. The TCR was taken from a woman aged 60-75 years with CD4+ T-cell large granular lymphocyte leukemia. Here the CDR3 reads CASSPVSSYEQYF. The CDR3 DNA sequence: TGCGCCAGCAGCCCTGTTAGCTCCTACGAGCAGTACTTC.